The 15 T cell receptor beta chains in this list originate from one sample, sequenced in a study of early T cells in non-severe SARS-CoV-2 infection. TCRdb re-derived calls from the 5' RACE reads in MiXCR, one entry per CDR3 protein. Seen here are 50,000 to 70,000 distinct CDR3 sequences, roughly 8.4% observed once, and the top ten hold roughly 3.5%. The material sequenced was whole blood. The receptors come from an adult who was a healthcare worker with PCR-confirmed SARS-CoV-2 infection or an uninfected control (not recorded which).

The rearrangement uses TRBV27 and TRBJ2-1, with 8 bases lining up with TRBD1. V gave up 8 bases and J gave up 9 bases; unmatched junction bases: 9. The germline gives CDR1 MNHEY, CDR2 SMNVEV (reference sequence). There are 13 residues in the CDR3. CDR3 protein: CASWRPGGIEQFF. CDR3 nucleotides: TGTGCCAGCTGGAGGCCAGGGGGCATTGAGCAGTTCTTC.

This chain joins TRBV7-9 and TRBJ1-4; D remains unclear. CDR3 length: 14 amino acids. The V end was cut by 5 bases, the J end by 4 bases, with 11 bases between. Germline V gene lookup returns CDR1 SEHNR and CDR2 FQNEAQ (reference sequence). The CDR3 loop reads CASSPRSRNEKLFF. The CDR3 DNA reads TGTGCCAGCAGCCCCCGGTCGCGTAATGAAAAACTGTTTTTT. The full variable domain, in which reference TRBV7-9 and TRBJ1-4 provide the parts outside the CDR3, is DTGVSQNPRHKITKRGQNVTFRCDPISEHNRLYWYRQTLGQGPEFLTYFQNEAQLEKSRLLSDRFSAERPKGSFSTLEIQRTEQGDSAMYLCASSPRSRNEKLFFGSGTQLSVL.

CDR3 nucleotides: TGTGCCAGCACTGAGCAGCCTAACACTGAAGCTTTCTTT. This translates into CASTEQPNTEAFF. The V and J genes are TRBV11-2 and TRBJ1-1; D gene unclear. With 7 bases removed from V and 2 bases from J, the gap between germline ends came to 11 bases. In germline, CDR1 is SGHAT, CDR2 FQNNGV. The CDR3 runs to 13 residues. The full variable domain, completed using reference TRBV11-2 and TRBJ1-1, is EAGVAQSPRYKIIEKRQSVAFWCNPISGHATLYWYQQILGQGPKLLIQFQNNGVVDDSQLPKDRFSAERLKGVDSTLKIQPAKLEDSAVYLCASTEQPNTEAFFGQGTRLTVV.

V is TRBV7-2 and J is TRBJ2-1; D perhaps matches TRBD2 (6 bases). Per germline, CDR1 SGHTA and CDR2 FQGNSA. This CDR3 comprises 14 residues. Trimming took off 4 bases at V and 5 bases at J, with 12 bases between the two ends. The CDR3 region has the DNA TGTGCCAGCAGCTCCGGGACTGCGAACAATGAGCAGTTCTTC. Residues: CASSSGTANNEQFF.

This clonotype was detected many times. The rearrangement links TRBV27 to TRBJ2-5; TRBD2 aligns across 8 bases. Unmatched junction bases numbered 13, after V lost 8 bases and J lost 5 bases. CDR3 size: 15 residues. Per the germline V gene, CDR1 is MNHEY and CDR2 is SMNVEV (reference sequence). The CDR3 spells CASAHSGKSSETQYF. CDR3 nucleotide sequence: TGTGCCAGCGCCCATAGCGGGAAGTCGAGCGAGACCCAGTACTTC.

In DNA, the CDR3 is TGTGCCAGCAGTGAGGTCAGCGATACGCAGTATTTT. Protein sequence: CASSEVSDTQYF. The chain uses TRBV2 and TRBJ2-3; D unresolved. Deletions cut 3 bases from V and 6 bases from J, with 7 bases between. Germline assignment: CDR1 SNHLY and CDR2 FYNNEI. CDR3 size: 12 residues.

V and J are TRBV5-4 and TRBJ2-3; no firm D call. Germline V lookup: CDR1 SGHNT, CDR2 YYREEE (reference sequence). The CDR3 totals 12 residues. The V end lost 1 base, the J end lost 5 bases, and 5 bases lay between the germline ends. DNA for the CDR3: TGTGCCAGCAGCTTGTTTGAAGATACGCAGTATTTT. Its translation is CASSLFEDTQYF.

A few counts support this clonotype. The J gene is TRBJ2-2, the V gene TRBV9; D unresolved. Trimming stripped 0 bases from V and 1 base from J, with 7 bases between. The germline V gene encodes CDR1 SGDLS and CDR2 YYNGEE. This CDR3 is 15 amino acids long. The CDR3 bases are TGTGCCAGCAGCGTAGTGCCAGGGAACACCGGGGAGCTGTTTTTT. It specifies CASSVVPGNTGELFF.

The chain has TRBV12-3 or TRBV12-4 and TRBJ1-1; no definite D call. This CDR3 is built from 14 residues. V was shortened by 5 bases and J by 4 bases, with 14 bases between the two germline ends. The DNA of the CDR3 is TGTGCCAGCAGTCCCCTGCATCGGGGCACTGAAGCTTTCTTT. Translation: CASSPLHRGTEAFF.

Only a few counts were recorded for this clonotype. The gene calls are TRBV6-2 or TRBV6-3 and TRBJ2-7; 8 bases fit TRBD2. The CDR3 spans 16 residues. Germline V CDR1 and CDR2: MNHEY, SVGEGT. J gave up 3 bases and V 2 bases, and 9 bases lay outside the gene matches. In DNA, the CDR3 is TGTGCCAGCAGTTACGGGCTTGGACTAGCAGACTACGAGCAGTACTTC. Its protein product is CASSYGLGLADYEQYF.

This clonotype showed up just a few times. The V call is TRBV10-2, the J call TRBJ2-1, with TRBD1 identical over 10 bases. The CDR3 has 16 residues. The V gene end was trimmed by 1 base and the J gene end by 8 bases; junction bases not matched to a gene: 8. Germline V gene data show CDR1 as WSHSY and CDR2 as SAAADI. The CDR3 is CASSEYRDRGSHEQFF. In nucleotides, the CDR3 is TGCGCCAGCAGTGAGTACCGGGACAGGGGTTCTCATGAGCAGTTCTTC.

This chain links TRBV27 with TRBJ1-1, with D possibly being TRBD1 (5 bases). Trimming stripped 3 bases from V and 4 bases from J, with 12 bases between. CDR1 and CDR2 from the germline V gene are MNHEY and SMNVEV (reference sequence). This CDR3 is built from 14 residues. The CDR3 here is CASSFLQGTTEAFF. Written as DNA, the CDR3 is TGTGCCAGCAGTTTCTTGCAGGGAACCACTGAAGCTTTCTTT.

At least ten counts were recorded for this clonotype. The CDR3 here is CASSMPGLAGRFF. Written as DNA, the CDR3 is TGTGCCAGCAGCATGCCGGGACTAGCGGGAAGGTTCTTC. This chain links TRBV7-2 with TRBJ2-1; 13 bases are shared with TRBD2. Germline assignment: CDR1 SGHTA and CDR2 FQGNSA. With 5 bases clipped from V and 15 bases from J, the junction kept 7 bases outside the gene matches. This CDR3 has 13 residues.

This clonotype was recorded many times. CDR3 nucleotide sequence: TGTGCCTGGAGTGTCGGGCACGGCGAGCAGTACTTC. Amino acids: CAWSVGHGEQYF. The chain combines TRBV30 with TRBJ2-7; D unresolved. Germline V CDR1 and CDR2: GTSNPN, SVGIG (reference sequence). This CDR3 spans 12 amino acids. V was clipped by 0 bases and J by 6 bases, with 9 bases between them.

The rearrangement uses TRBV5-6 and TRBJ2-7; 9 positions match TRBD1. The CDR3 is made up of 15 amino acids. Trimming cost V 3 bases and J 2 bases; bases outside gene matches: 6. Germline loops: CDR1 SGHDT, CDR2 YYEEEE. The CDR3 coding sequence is TGTGCCAGCAGCTCCTGGGGGGACAGGGCCTACGAGCAGTACTTC. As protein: CASSSWGDRAYEQYF.